These T cell receptor beta chains were read from a single sample in a study of cytomegalovirus exposure and HLA in healthy donors. Only in-frame clones appear in the TCRdb table, and some are missing; sequencing was by immunoSEQ multiplex PCR. The sample lists around 150,000 clones; about 75% were seen once. Sequencing input: PBMCs. These receptors all come from a female donor in good health and CMV-seronegative. Both conserved end residues are part of each CDR3. The order of the fields is V gene, clone size, J gene, D gene, CDR3 DNA, CDR3 protein. A D gene is named only where the DNA matches it firmly. Some rows mark clone size as missing; the rest say once, few, many or name a class of expanded clone.

>TRBV7-3|-|TRBJ1-6|-
TGTGCCAGCAGCTTACAGGGAGGTTCACCCCTCCACTTT
CASSLQGGSPLHF
>TRBV19|-|TRBJ1-6|-
TGTGCCAGTAGTATCACAGCGGGGGGCTATTTACGCTCACCCCTCCACTTT
CASSITAGGYLRSPLHF
>TRBV18|-|TRBJ1-4|-
TGTGCCAGCTCACCACGAGGCAGGGGTAATGAAAAACTGTTTTTT
CASSPRGRGNEKLFF
>TRBV19|-|TRBJ1-5|-
TGTGCCAGTAGTATAGTCACGGGTGGAAGCAATCAGCCCCAGCATTTT
CASSIVTGGSNQPQHF
>TRBV9|few|TRBJ2-7|-
TGTGCCAGCAGCGGCGGGGTCAATTCCTACGAGCAGTACTTC
CASSGGVNSYEQYF
>TRBV7-9|-|TRBJ1-1|-
TGTGCCAGCAGCTTCCCCTGGCAGGATCGGGCTTTCTTT
CASSFPWQDRAFF
>TRBV5-6|-|TRBJ1-6|TRBD1
TGTGCCAGCAGCTTGGTGGGACAGAACAATTCACCCCTCCACTTT
CASSLVGQNNSPLHF
>TRBV6-1|-|TRBJ1-5|-
TGTGCCAGCAGTGAGCCCTACCGGGGGCCCCAGCATTTT
CASSEPYRGPQHF
>TRBV7-8|-|TRBJ1-1|-
TGTGCCAGCAGCTTAGCGGTACGCCCAGGCGTGAACACTGAAGCTTTCTTT
CASSLAVRPGVNTEAFF
>TRBV5-1|-|TRBJ2-7|-
TGCGCCAGCAGCTTGGCAGGCGATTCCTACGAGCAGTACTTC
CASSLAGDSYEQYF
>TRBV5-1|-|TRBJ2-3|TRBD2
TGCGCCAGCAGCCCGGGGGGGACTAGCCCAGATACGCAGTATTTT
CASSPGGTSPDTQYF
>TRBV7-3|-|TRBJ1-2|TRBD1
TGTGCCAGCAGTCCAGACAGGGGCTATGGCTACACCTTC
CASSPDRGYGYTF
>TRBV28|-|TRBJ2-7|-
TGTGCCAGCAGTTTTTCAGGGATGGTGAACGAGCAGTACTTC
CASSFSGMVNEQYF
>TRBV10-2|-|TRBJ1-1|TRBD1
TGCGCCAGCAGAAACAGGGGCGGCACTGAAGCTTTCTTT
CASRNRGGTEAFF
>TRBV9|-|TRBJ1-1|TRBD1
TGTGCCAGCAGCGTAGCTGGGGGACAGGCGTACACTGAAGCTTTCTTT
CASSVAGGQAYTEAFF
>TRBV7-9|-|TRBJ2-5|-
TGTGCCAGCAGTCGGGCCAGGGCGGGGGAGACCCAGTACTTC
CASSRARAGETQYF
>TRBV5-8|-|TRBJ2-3|TRBD2
TGTGCCAGCCCGAAAGCGGGAGCTAGTACAGATACGCAGTATTTT
CASPKAGASTDTQYF